This T cell receptor (beta chain) derives from a study of blood T cell repertoires in COVID-19. Authors' methods: How many nucleated cells were present was estimated from reference gene primer amplification. Method: immunoSEQ multiplex PCR; TCRdb's copy keeps in-frame clones and lacks some. The V and J calls and clone size are taken from that table; D and trimming were inferred from the DNA. Here the sample spans more than 95,000 clones, roughly four fifths being singletons. CDR3 length: 16 amino acids. J was trimmed by 1 base and V by 1 base; bases with no gene match: 2. In germline, CDR1 is SEHNR, CDR2 FQNEAQ (reference sequence). This clone is deemed medium-sized (0.01 to 0.1%).

Material: peripheral blood. This clonotype was obtained from a woman older than 75 with active or convalescent COVID-19. This chain links TRBV7-9 with TRBJ2-5, with 11 nucleotides matching TRBD2. In DNA form, the CDR3 reads TGTGCCAGCAGCTTAGGGCTAGCGGGAGGCCAAGAGACCCAGTACTTC. This sequence encodes CASSLGLAGGQETQYF.